The 14 T cell receptor beta chains in this list originate from one sample, sequenced in a study of cytomegalovirus exposure and HLA in healthy donors. The PCR used 60 Vbeta and 13 Jbeta primers. Sequenced by immunoSEQ multiplex PCR; TCRdb stores in-frame clones only, minus some. The data contain more than 100,000 clones, 80% of them singletons. Sequenced input: PBMCs. These receptors were collected from a female donor in good health and CMV-seropositive.

The chain combines TRBV7-9 with TRBJ1-4, with TRBD1 identical over 8 bases. Trimming took 0 bases from V and 8 from J; bases not matched to a gene: 5. The CDR3 covers 15 residues. Germline CDR1 SEHNR, CDR2 FQNEAQ (reference sequence). The CDR3 coding sequence is TGTGCCAGCAGCTTAGCCGGGACAGGCGGCGAAAAACTGTTTTTT. This encodes CASSLAGTGGEKLFF.

The rearrangement links TRBV5-6 to TRBJ2-5; 11 positions agree with TRBD1. Germline V gene sequence: CDR1 SGHDT, CDR2 YYEEEE. There are 17 residues in the CDR3. Germline trimming cut 4 bases from V and 2 bases from J; bases unmatched to any gene: 10. The CDR3 sequence is CASSGTGTGGRQETQYF. DNA of the CDR3: TGTGCCAGCAGCGGAACCGGGACAGGGGGTCGGCAAGAGACCCAGTACTTC.

The gene calls are TRBV7-9 and TRBJ1-1; D unresolved. The CDR3 runs to 12 residues. V was clipped by 5 bases and J by 8 bases, with 12 bases between them. Germline V gene sequence: CDR1 SEHNR, CDR2 FQNEAQ (reference sequence). This CDR3 is CASSPNVREAFF. CDR3 DNA: TGTGCCAGCAGCCCTAACGTCAGGGAAGCTTTCTTT.

The chain employs TRBV6-5 and TRBJ1-4, with TRBD1 matching over 7 bases. This CDR3 spans 15 amino acids. J lost 8 bases, V lost 4 bases, and 10 bases had no gene match. The germline V gene encodes CDR1 MNHEY and CDR2 SVGAGI. The CDR3 sequence: CASSSPGGYGEKLFF. The CDR3 DNA sequence: TGTGCCAGCAGTTCCCCAGGGGGGTACGGAGAAAAACTGTTTTTT.

The chain employs TRBV28 and TRBJ1-1, with D hard to call. V was clipped by 3 bases and J by 6 bases, with 23 bases between them. This CDR3 spans 17 amino acids. Per the germline V gene, CDR1 is MDHEN and CDR2 is SYDVKM. CDR3 bases: TGTGCCAGCAGTTTTATTTTCCCAGAACGGGGTCTCCCTGAAGCTTTCTTT. This gives the protein CASSFIFPERGLPEAFF.

The chain couples TRBV7-9 to TRBJ2-7; TRBD1 aligns across 7 bases. CDR3 length: 12 amino acids. V lost 5 bases and J lost 8; bases outside the gene matches: 6. Germline CDR1 SEHNR, CDR2 FQNEAQ (reference sequence). The CDR3 protein is CASSRGDSKQYF. The CDR3 bases are TGTGCCAGCAGCCGAGGGGACAGTAAGCAGTACTTC.

This clone was found a few times. The chain has TRBV5-1 and TRBJ2-7; D call uncertain. This CDR3 has 13 amino acids. CDR1 SGHRS and CDR2 YFSETQ come from the germline V gene. Trimming cost V 0 bases and J 6 bases, with 10 bases left between them. CDR3 nucleotide sequence: TGCGCCAGCAGCTTGGGGTCGCACACCGAGCAGTACTTC. It encodes CASSLGSHTEQYF.

The chain carries TRBV5-6 and TRBJ1-1, with 9 bases lining up with TRBD1. The CDR3 totals 16 residues. V gave up 4 bases and J gave up 0 bases; unmatched junction bases: 7. CDR1 SGHDT and CDR2 YYEEEE come from the germline V gene. In DNA form, the CDR3 reads TGTGCCAGCAGCCGAGGGACAGGGTATGTGAACACTGAAGCTTTCTTT. Translated: CASSRGTGYVNTEAFF.

The genes are TRBV18 and TRBJ1-1; 7 bases are shared with TRBD1. With V trimmed by 3 bases and J by 2 bases, 9 bases remained unmatched. Germline V gene sequence: CDR1 KGHSH, CDR2 LQKENI. The CDR3 has 16 amino acids. The CDR3 protein is CASSPTSPGGNTEAFF. DNA of the CDR3: TGTGCCAGCTCACCGACGTCTCCAGGGGGAAACACTGAAGCTTTCTTT. The full variable domain, its missing parts supplied by reference TRBV18 and TRBJ1-1, is NAGVMQNPRHLVRRRGQEARLRCSPMKGHSHVYWYRQLPEEGLKFMVYLQKENIIDESGMPKERFSAEFPKEGPSILRIQQVVRGDSAAYFCASSPTSPGGNTEAFFGQGTRLTVV.

The J gene is TRBJ1-3, the V gene TRBV28, with no clear D. Germline CDR1 MDHEN, CDR2 SYDVKM. V was trimmed by 3 bases and J by 4 bases, leaving 10 bases between them. CDR3 size: 14 residues. The CDR3 DNA follows: TGTGCCAGCAGTTTCCCCGGGAACGGAAACACCATATATTTT. Amino acid sequence: CASSFPGNGNTIYF.

The chain has TRBV6-1 and TRBJ1-1; 8 nucleotides match TRBD1. The CDR3 is 15 amino acids. Germline V gives CDR1 MNHNS, CDR2 SASEGT. The trim removed 2 bases at V and 4 bases at J, leaving 6 bases unmatched. CDR3 sequence: CASSERRQGFTEAFF. The CDR3 DNA sequence: TGTGCCAGCAGTGAACGGAGACAGGGGTTCACTGAAGCTTTCTTT.

The rearrangement uses TRBV4-3 and TRBJ1-2, with TRBD1 matching over 11 bases. The V and J ends lost 1 base and 4 bases, in that order; junction bases with no gene match: 5. This CDR3 is built from 16 residues. Germline CDR1 reads LGHNA; CDR2 reads YSLEER. CDR3 DNA sequence: TGCGCCAGCAGCCAAGTAATCGGGACAGGGGGCTATGGCTACACCTTC. Encoded protein: CASSQVIGTGGYGYTF.

As DNA, the CDR3 is TGTGCCAGCAGCCCGGGGACAGGGAAGGTCCAGCCCCAGCATTTT. It codes for CASSPGTGKVQPQHF. The chain is built from TRBV2 and TRBJ1-5; 9 bases are a match to TRBD1. After removal of 6 bases from V and 7 bases from J, the junction contained 10 bases not matched to a gene. The CDR3 length is 15 residues. CDR1 and CDR2 (germline): SNHLY, FYNNEI.

The chain joins TRBV7-8 to TRBJ1-1; 7 bases fit TRBD1. The J segment lost 4 bases and the V segment lost 3 bases, leaving 5 bases of the junction unmatched. Germline-derived CDR1 and CDR2 are SGHVS and FQNEAQ. The CDR3 is 14 residues long. CDR3 bases: TGTGCCAGCAGCTTGGCGACAGGGCGCACTGAAGCTTTCTTT. Translating gives CASSLATGRTEAFF.